The 14 T cell receptor beta chains reported below all come from one sample, sequenced in a study of cytomegalovirus exposure and HLA in healthy donors. The PCR had 60 Vbeta and 13 Jbeta primers. Produced via immunoSEQ multiplex PCR; TCRdb's table is partial and in-frame only. The table has 99,000 or so clones, roughly 15% seen once. Source material: PBMCs. The receptors derive from a female donor in good health and CMV-seronegative.

The sample holds a few counts of this clone. The CDR3 loop reads CASRPGQGVYEQYF. In DNA form, the CDR3 reads TGCGCCAGCAGACCCGGACAGGGGGTCTACGAGCAGTACTTC. The chain recombines TRBV10-2 with TRBJ2-7; TRBD1 aligns across 10 bases. Trimming at V came to 6 bases and at J to 3 bases, leaving 5 bases not matched to a gene. The CDR3 spans 14 residues. Germline V CDR1 and CDR2: WSHSY, SAAADI.

The V and J genes are TRBV15 and TRBJ2-7, with 8 bases identical to TRBD2. The CDR3 spans 15 residues. The germline CDR1 and CDR2 sequences are LNHNV and YYDKDF (reference sequence). J lost 0 bases, V lost 5 bases, and 6 bases had no gene match. The CDR3 loop reads CATSREAGDSYEQYV. As DNA, the CDR3 is TGTGCCACCAGCCGGGAAGCGGGAGACTCCTACGAGCAGTACGTC.

The rearrangement joins TRBV27 to TRBJ2-3, with TRBD2 identical over 9 bases. After removal of 3 bases from V and 1 base from J, the junction contained 2 bases not matched to a gene. The CDR3 has 15 residues. Germline lookup yields CDR1 MNHEY and CDR2 SMNVEV (reference sequence). The CDR3 reads CASSFGGGGTDTQYF. CDR3 DNA: TGTGCCAGCAGTTTTGGCGGGGGGGGCACAGATACGCAGTATTTT.

This clone showed up just a few times. The rearrangement uses TRBV4-2 and TRBJ1-5; the D is unclear. The CDR3 length is 14 residues. V was clipped by 5 bases and J by 1 base, with 9 bases between them. CDR1 and CDR2 (germline): LGHNA, YNFKEQ. CDR3 sequence reads: CASSTVESNQPQHF. As DNA, the CDR3 is TGTGCCAGCAGCACGGTGGAGAGCAATCAGCCCCAGCATTTT.

The chain carries TRBV10-3 and TRBJ1-1, with unresolved D. V was shortened by 3 bases and J by 0 bases, with 14 bases between the two germline ends. In germline, CDR1 is ENHRY, CDR2 SYGVKD. This CDR3 region has 16 residues. CDR3 protein: CAISDFENTVNTEAFF. DNA of the CDR3: TGTGCCATCAGTGACTTTGAGAACACAGTGAACACTGAAGCTTTCTTT.

This clone came up a few times. This chain links TRBV29-1 with TRBJ2-5; the match to TRBD2 covers 8 bases. The CDR3 totals 14 residues. Germline values: CDR1 SQVTM, CDR2 ANQGSEA. V dropped 4 bases and J dropped 2; count of bases not matched to a gene: 6. The CDR3 protein is CSVGAGGIQETQYF. DNA of the CDR3: TGCAGCGTTGGGGCGGGAGGAATACAAGAGACCCAGTACTTC.

This clone was seen a handful of times. The chain couples TRBV9 to TRBJ2-7, with 7 nucleotides matching TRBD2. This CDR3 is built from 15 residues. From germline, CDR1 is SGDLS and CDR2 YYNGEE. J lost 0 bases, V lost 1 base, and 4 bases had no gene match. The CDR3 region is CASSVTSVASYEQYF. The CDR3 region has the DNA TGTGCCAGCAGCGTAACTAGCGTCGCCTCCTACGAGCAGTACTTC. Supplemented by reference TRBV9 and TRBJ2-7, the full variable domain reads DSGVTQTPKHLITATGQRVTLRCSPRSGDLSVYWYQQSLDQGLQFLIQYYNGEERAKGNILERFSAQQFPDLHSELNLSSLELGDSALYFCASSVTSVASYEQYFGPGTRLTVT.

The chain has TRBV29-1 and TRBJ1-1; possible D gene TRBD1, 5 bases. In germline, CDR1 is SQVTM, CDR2 ANQGSEA. V was clipped by 7 bases and J by 5 bases, with 17 bases between them. The CDR3 is 13 residues long. The CDR3 nucleotides read TGCAGCGCAGCTGACAGTCCGAGAACTGAAGCTTTCTTT. Protein product: CSAADSPRTEAFF.

This chain uses TRBV18 with TRBJ2-1; 10 bases are shared with TRBD2. The CDR3 length is 16 residues. The germline V gene has CDR1 KGHSH and CDR2 LQKENI. V was pared by 4 bases and J by 6 bases, with 9 bases of the junction left unmatched. DNA for the CDR3: TGTGCCAGCTCACATGAGCGGGAGGGCCTATCCAATGAGCAGTTCTTC. It is translated as CASSHEREGLSNEQFF.

This chain uses TRBV27 with TRBJ2-7, with 8 positions matching TRBD2. CDR1 is MNHEY and CDR2 is SMNVEV in the germline V gene (reference sequence). CDR3 length: 15 residues. V trimming: 5 bases; J trimming: 5 bases; junction bases outside the gene matches: 11. The CDR3 loop reads CASSLKREFGHEQYF. The DNA of the CDR3 is TGTGCCAGCAGTCTAAAGCGGGAGTTTGGCCACGAGCAGTACTTC.

This clone was observed a few times. V gene TRBV5-4 combines with J gene TRBJ1-1, with 11 positions matching TRBD1. J lost 6 bases, V lost 4 bases, and 5 bases had no gene match. CDR1 and CDR2 (germline): SGHNT, YYREEE (reference sequence). CDR3 size: 14 residues. CDR3 coding DNA: TGTGCCAGCAGCCCTCCGGACAGGGGGCCTGAAGCTTTCTTT. Translating gives CASSPPDRGPEAFF.

This chain joins TRBV5-1 and TRBJ2-1; the match to TRBD2 covers 13 bases. Trimming removed 1 base from V and 8 bases from J; junction bases left unmatched: 9. Germline CDR1 SGHRS, CDR2 YFSETQ. The CDR3 consists of 17 residues. This CDR3 reads CASSLRTSGSQFDEQFF. Here the CDR3 DNA reads TGCGCCAGCAGCTTGCGGACTAGCGGGAGTCAATTCGATGAGCAGTTCTTC.

This chain links TRBV2 with TRBJ2-7; D unclear. Trimming removed 3 bases at V and 0 bases at J, with 9 bases between. Germline loops: CDR1 SNHLY, CDR2 FYNNEI. The CDR3 runs 14 residues. CDR3 nucleotide sequence: TGTGCCAGCAGTGAGACGCGGAGCTCCTACGAGCAGTACTTC. This encodes CASSETRSSYEQYF.

This clone was detected only a few times. The V gene is TRBV4-3, the J gene TRBJ2-3; TRBD2 matches 9 bases. Losses at the gene ends were 0 bases for V and 6 bases for J; bases not matched to a gene: 10. This CDR3 spans 17 amino acids. Germline V gene lookup returns CDR1 LGHNA and CDR2 YSLEER. The DNA for the CDR3 is TGCGCCAGCAGCCAAGATTGGACAGCGGGAGGTTCGGATACGCAGTATTTT. Residues: CASSQDWTAGGSDTQYF.